This TCR beta chain was identified during a study of post-analysis software for immune sequencing data. Across the study: There were relapsing-remitting, secondary progressive and progressive-relapsing multiple sclerosis among the disease courses included.

Findings of the study overall: Samples from one preparation batch, clustered by F measure, grouped strongly together. TRBV segments more frequent in patients than in controls numbered a few and included TRBV5-6, TRBV5-1 and TRBV20-1. Those with multiple sclerosis, the patient group, showed significantly lower normalized Chao1 diversity than controls.

The length of the CDR3 is 14 residues. Germline V gene data show CDR1 as SGHRS and CDR2 as YFSETQ. The trim removed 4 bases at V and 8 bases at J, leaving 10 bases unmatched. Comments on this clonotype: Its antigen is unidentified.

Libraries were made from TCR beta cDNA, and they carried unique molecular identifiers. The yield from approximately 1 to 10 million T cells was roughly 500,000 cDNA molecules in total. TCRdb passed the PCR reads through MiXCR, listing each CDR3 protein once. Of 350,000 to 450,000 distinct CDR3 sequences detected, approximately 42% appear once; the ten largest clones hold around 8%. The V call is TRBV5-1, the J call TRBJ2-3; 7 bases line up with TRBD1. The sequence derives from a girl aged 2-10 years with multiple sclerosis. The sample consisted of blood. The CDR3 region is CASSADRSHGTQYF. Here the CDR3 DNA reads TGCGCCAGCAGCGCGGACAGGTCCCATGGTACGCAGTATTTT.